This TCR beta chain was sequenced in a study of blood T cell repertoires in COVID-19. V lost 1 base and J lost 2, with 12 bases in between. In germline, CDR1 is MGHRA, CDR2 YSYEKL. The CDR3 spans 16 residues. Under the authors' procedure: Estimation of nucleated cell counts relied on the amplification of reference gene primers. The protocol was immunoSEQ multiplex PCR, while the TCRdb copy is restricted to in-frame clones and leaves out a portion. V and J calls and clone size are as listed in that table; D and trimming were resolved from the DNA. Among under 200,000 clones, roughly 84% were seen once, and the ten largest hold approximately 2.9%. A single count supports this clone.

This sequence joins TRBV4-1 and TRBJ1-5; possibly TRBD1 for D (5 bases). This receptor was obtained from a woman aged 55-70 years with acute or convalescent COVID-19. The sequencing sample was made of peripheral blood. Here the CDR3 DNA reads TGCGCCAGCAGCCAAGCCCCGGCGGGGGGCAATCAGCCCCAGCATTTT. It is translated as CASSQAPAGGNQPQHF.